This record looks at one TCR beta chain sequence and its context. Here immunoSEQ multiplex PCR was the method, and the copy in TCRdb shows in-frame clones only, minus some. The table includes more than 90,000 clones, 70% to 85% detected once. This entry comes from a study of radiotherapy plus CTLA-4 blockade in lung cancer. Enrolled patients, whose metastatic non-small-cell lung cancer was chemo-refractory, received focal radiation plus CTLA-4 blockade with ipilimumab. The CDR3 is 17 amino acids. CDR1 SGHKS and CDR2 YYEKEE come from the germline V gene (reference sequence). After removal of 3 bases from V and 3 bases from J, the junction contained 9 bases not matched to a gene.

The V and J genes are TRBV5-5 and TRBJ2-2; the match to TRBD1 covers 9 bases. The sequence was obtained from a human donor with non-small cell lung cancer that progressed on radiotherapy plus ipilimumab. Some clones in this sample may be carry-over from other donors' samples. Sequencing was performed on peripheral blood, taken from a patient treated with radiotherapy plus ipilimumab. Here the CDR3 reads CASSWGPRQGDTGELFF. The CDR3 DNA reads TGTGCCAGCAGCTGGGGACCCCGACAGGGGGACACCGGGGAGCTGTTTTTT.